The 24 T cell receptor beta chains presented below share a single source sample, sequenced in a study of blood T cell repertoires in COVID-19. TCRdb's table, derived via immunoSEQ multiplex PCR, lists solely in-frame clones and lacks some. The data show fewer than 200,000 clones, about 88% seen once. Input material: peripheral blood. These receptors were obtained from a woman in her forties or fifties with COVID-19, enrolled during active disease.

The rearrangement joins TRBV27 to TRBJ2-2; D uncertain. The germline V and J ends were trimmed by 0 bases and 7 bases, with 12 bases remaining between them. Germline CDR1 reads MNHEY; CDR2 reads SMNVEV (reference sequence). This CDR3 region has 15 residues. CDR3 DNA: TGTGCCAGCAGTTTATCCCCGACTCTTTTCGGGGAGCTGTTTTTT. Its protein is CASSLSPTLFGELFF.

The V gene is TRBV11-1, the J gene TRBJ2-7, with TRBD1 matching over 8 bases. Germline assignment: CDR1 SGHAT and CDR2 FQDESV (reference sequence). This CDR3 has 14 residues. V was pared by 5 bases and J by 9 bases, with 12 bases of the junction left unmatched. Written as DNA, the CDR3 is TGTGCCAGCAGCAGGACAGGGAACAGGGATGGGCAGTACTTC. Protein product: CASSRTGNRDGQYF.

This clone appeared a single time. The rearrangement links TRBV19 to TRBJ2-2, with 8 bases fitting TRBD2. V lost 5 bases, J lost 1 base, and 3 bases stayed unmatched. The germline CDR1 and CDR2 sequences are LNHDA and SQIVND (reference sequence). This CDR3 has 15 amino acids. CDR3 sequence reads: CASSAGGMNTGELFF. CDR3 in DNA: TGTGCCAGTAGTGCGGGGGGAATGAACACCGGGGAGCTGTTTTTT.

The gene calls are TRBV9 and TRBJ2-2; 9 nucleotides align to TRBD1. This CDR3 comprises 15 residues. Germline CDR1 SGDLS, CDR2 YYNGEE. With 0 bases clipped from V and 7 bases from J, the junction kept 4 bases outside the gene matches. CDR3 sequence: CASSVDRQGVGELFF. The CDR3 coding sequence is TGTGCCAGCAGCGTAGATCGACAGGGGGTCGGGGAGCTGTTTTTT.

CDR3 loop: CASSIDSDRGNYGYTF. The CDR3 coding sequence is TGTGCCAGTAGTATAGATTCGGACAGGGGGAACTATGGCTACACCTTC. This chain connects TRBV19 to TRBJ1-2; TRBD1 matches at 10 bases. Germline-derived CDR1 and CDR2 are LNHDA and SQIVND (reference sequence). Trimming at V came to 0 bases and at J to 2 bases, leaving 3 bases not matched to a gene. The CDR3 loop spans 16 amino acids.

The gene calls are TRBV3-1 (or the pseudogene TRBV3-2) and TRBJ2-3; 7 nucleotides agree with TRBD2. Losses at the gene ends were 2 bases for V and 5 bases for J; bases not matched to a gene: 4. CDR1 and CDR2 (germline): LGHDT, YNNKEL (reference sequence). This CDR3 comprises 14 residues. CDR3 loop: CASSQTGGLDTQYF. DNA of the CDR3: TGTGCCAGCAGCCAAACGGGGGGACTAGATACGCAGTATTTT.

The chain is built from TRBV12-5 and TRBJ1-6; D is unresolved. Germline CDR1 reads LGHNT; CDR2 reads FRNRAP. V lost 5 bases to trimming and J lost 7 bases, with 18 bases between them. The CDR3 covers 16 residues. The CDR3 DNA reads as TGTGCTAGTGGTCTCGGATACGGGGAATCCAATTCACCCCTCCACTTT. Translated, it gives CASGLGYGESNSPLHF.

The CDR3 DNA follows: TGTGCCAGCAGAGATACAGGGAAGACTGAAGCTTTCTTT. Translating it yields CASRDTGKTEAFF. The genes are TRBV2 and TRBJ1-1; D possibly corresponds to TRBD1 (6 bases). This CDR3 has 13 residues. Trimming took 6 bases from V and 5 from J, leaving 13 bases between them. Germline lookup yields CDR1 SNHLY and CDR2 FYNNEI.

As DNA, the CDR3 is TGCGCCAGCAGCCGTAGCGGGGGGACCGGGGAGCTGTTTTTT. Encoded protein: CASSRSGGTGELFF. The rearrangement joins TRBV10-1 to TRBJ2-2, with 10 bases lining up with TRBD2. There are 14 residues in the CDR3. Trimming at V came to 6 bases and at J to 5 bases, leaving 3 bases not matched to a gene. Germline V gene lookup returns CDR1 WNHNN and CDR2 SYGVQD (reference sequence).

In DNA, the CDR3 is TGTGCCAGCTCTTGGGACAGGGGGCGCGTAGATACGCAGTATTTT. Translated: CASSWDRGRVDTQYF. The rearrangement uses TRBV2 and TRBJ2-3; 12 nucleotides agree with TRBD1. The V gene's germline CDR1 is SNHLY and CDR2 FYNNEI. V was clipped by 8 bases and J by 5 bases; unmatched bases: 8. There are 15 residues in the CDR3.

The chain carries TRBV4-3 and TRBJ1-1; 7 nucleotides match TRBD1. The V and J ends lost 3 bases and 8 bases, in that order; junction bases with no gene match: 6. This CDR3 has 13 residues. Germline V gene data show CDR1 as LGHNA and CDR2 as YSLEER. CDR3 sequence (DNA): TGCGCCAGCAGCCACGAGACAGGGTCCGAAGCTTTCTTT. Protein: CASSHETGSEAFF.

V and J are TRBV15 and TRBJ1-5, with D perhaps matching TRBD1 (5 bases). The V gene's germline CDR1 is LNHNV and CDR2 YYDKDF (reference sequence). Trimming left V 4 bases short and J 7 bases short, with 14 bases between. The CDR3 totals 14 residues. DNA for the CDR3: TGTGCCACCAGCACCCACTCGGGGGGACAGCCCCAGCATTTT. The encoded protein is CATSTHSGGQPQHF.

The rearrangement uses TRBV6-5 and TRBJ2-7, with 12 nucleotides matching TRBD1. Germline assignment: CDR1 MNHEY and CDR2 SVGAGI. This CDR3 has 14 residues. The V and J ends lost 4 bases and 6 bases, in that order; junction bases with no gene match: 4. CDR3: CASSSGTGGTEQYF. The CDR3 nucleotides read TGTGCCAGCAGTTCTGGGACAGGGGGCACCGAGCAGTACTTC.

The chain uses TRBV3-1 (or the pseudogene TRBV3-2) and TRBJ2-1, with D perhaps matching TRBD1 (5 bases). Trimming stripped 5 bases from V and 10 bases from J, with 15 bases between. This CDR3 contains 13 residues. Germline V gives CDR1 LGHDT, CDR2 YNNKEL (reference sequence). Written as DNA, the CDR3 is TGTGCCAGCAGCTTCCAGGGCCGACGGGAGCAGTTCTTC. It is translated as CASSFQGRREQFF.

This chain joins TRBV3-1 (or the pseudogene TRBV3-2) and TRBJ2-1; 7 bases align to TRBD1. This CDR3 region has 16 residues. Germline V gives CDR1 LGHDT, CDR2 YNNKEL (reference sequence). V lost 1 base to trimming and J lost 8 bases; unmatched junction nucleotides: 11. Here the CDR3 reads CASSQVLQGVGDEQFF. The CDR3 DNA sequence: TGTGCCAGCAGCCAAGTCCTCCAGGGGGTTGGCGATGAGCAGTTCTTC.

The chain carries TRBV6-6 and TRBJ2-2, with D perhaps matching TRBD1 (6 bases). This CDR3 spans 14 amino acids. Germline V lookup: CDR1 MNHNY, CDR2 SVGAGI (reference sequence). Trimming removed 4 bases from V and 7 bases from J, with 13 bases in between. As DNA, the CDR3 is TGTGCCAGCAGTTCCACAGGGATTCGCGGGGAGCTGTTTTTT. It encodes CASSSTGIRGELFF.

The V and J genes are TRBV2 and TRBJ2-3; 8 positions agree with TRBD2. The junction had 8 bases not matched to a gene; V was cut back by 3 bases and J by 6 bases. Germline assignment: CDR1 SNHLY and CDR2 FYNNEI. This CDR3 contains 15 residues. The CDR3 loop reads CASSDRGLVGDTQYF. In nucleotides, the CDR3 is TGTGCCAGCAGTGACCGGGGACTAGTAGGGGATACGCAGTATTTT.

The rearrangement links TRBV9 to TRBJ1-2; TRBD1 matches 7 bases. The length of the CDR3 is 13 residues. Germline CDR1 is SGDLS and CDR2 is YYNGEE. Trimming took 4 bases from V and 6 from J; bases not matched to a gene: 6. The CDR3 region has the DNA TGTGCCAGCAGCCCTCGACAGGGCGATGGCTACACCTTC. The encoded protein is CASSPRQGDGYTF.

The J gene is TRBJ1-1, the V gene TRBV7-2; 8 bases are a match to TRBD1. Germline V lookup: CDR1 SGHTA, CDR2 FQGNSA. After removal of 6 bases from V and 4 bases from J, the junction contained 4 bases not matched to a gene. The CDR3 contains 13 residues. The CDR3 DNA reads TGTGCCAGCAGTCTAACAGGGGGCACTGAAGCTTTCTTT. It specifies CASSLTGGTEAFF.

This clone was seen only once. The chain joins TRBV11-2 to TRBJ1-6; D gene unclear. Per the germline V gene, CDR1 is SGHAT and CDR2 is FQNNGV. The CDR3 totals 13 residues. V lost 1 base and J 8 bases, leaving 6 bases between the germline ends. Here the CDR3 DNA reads TGTGCCAGCAGCTTAGTCAGTGATTCACCCCTCCACTTT. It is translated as CASSLVSDSPLHF.

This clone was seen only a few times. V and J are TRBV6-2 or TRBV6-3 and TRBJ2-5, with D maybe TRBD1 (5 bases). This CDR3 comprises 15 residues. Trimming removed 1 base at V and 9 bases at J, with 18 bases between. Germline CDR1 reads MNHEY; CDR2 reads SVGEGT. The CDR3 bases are TGTGCCAGCAGTTACTGGCCCAGCGCAGGGTGGGCCCAGTACTTC. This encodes CASSYWPSAGWAQYF.

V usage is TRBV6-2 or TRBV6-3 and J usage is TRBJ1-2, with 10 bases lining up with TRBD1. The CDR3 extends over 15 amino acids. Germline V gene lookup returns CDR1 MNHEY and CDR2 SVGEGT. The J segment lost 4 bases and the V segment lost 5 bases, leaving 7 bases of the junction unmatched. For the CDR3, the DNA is TGTGCCAGCAGTCGGGACAGGGGATCCCTCTATGGCTACACCTTC. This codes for CASSRDRGSLYGYTF.

CDR3 in DNA: TGTGCCAGCAGCCTTATAAACACCGGGGAGCTGTTTTTT. Protein: CASSLINTGELFF. The rearrangement links TRBV7-9 to TRBJ2-2; D is uncertain. V was cut by 5 bases and J by 2 bases, with 6 bases left in between. The CDR3 spans 13 residues. Germline loops: CDR1 SEHNR, CDR2 FQNEAQ (reference sequence).

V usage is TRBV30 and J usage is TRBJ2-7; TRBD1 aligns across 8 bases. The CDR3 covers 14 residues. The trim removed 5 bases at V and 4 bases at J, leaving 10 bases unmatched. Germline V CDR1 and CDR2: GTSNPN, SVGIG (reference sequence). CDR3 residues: CAWGTGTGEYEQYF. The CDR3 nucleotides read TGTGCCTGGGGAACCGGGACAGGTGAATACGAGCAGTACTTC.